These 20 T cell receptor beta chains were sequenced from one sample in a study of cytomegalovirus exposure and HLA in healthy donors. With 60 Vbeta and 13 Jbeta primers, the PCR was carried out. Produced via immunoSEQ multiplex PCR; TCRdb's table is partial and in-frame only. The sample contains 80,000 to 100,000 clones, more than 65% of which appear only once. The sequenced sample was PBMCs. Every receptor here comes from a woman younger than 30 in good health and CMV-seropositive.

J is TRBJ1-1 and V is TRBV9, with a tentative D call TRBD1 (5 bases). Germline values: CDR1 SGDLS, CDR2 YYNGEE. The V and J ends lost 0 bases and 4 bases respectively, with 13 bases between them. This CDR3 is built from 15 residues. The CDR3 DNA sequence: TGTGCCAGCAGCGTAGTGGGTACGGGGGGCACTGAAGCTTTCTTT. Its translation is CASSVVGTGGTEAFF.

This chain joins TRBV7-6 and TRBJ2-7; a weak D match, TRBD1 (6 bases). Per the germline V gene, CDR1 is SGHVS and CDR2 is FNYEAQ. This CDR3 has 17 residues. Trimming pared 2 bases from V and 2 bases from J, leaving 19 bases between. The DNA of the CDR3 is TGTGCCAGCAGCTTAAGGTTAGGACAGCGGCAACCCTACGAGCAGTACTTC. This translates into CASSLRLGQRQPYEQYF.

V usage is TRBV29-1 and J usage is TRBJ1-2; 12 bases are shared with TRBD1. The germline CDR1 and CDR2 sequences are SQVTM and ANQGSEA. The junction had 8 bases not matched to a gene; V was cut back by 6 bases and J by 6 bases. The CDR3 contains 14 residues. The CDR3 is CSVTRDRGQDGYTF. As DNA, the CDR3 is TGCAGCGTCACTCGGGACAGGGGGCAAGATGGCTACACCTTC.

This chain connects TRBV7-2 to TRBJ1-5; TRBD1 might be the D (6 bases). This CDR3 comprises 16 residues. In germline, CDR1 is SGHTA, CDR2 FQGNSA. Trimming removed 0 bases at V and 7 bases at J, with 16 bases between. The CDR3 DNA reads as TGTGCCAGCAGCTTAGCGCTGGGGGCAGTAGGGCAGCCCCAGCATTTT. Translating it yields CASSLALGAVGQPQHF.

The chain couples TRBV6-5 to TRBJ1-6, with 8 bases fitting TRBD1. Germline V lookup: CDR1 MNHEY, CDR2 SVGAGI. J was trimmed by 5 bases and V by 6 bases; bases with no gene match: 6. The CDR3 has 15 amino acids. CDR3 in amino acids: CASRFGQGHNSPLHF. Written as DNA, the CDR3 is TGTGCCAGCAGGTTCGGACAGGGCCATAATTCACCCCTCCACTTT.

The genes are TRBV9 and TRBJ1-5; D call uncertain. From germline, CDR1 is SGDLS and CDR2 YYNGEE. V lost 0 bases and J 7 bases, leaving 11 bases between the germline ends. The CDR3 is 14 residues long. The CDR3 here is CASSVDVEPQPQHF. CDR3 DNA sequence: TGTGCCAGCAGCGTAGATGTGGAGCCCCAGCCCCAGCATTTT.

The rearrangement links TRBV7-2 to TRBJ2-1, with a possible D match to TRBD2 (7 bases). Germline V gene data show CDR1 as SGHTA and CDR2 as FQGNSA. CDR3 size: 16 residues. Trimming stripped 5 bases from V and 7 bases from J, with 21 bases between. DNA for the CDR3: TGTGCCAGCAGCCCGTGGGGGGGCGGGGTTCGGAATGAGCAGTTCTTC. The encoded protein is CASSPWGGGVRNEQFF.

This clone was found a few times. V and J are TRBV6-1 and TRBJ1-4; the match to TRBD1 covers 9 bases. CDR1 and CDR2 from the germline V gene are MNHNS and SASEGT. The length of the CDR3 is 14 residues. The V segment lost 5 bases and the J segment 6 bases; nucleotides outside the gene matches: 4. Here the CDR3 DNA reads TGTGCCAGCAGTCCCCGGGACAGGGATGAAAAACTGTTTTTT. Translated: CASSPRDRDEKLFF.

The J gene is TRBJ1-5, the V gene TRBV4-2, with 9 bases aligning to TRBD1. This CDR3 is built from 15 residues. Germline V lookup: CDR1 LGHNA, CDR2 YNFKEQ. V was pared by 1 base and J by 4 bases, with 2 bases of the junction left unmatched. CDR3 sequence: CASSQGQGDNQPQHF. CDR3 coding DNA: TGTGCCAGCAGCCAAGGACAGGGGGATAATCAGCCCCAGCATTTT.

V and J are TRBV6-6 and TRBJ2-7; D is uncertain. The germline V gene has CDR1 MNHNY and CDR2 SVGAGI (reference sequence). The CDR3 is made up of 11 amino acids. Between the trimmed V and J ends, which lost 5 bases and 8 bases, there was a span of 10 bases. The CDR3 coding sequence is TGTGCCAGCAGTCCCGGTAGTAAGCAGTACTTC. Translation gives CASSPGSKQYF.

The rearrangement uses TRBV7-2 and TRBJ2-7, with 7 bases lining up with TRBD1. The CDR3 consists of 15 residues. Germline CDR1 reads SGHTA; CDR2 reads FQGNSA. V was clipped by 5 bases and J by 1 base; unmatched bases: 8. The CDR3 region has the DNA TGTGCCAGCAGCAGGTCCGGGACAGAGTCCTACGAGCAGTACTTC. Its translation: CASSRSGTESYEQYF.

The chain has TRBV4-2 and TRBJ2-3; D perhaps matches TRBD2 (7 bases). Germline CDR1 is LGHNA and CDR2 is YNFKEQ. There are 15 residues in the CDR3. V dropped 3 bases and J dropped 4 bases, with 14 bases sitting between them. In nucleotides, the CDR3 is TGTGCCAGCAGCCAGGGGGGGGCGACCCCAGATACGCAGTATTTT. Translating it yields CASSQGGATPDTQYF.

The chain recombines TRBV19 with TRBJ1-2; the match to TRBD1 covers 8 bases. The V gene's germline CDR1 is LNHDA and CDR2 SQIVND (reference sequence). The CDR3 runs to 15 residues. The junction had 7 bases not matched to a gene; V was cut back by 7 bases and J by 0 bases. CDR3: CASKTGVPSNYGYTF. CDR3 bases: TGTGCCAGTAAGACAGGGGTCCCCTCTAACTATGGCTACACCTTC. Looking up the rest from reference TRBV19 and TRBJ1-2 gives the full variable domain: DGGITQSPKYLFRKEGQNVTLSCEQNLNHDAMYWYRQDPGQGLRLIYYSQIVNDFQKGDIAEGYSVSREKKESFPLTVTSAQKNPTAFYLCASKTGVPSNYGYTFGSGTRLTVV.

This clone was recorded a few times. The CDR3 region has the DNA TGTGCCAGCAGTTTCACCCCACTAGCGGGAGCAAGTGAGCAGTTCTTC. Translating it yields CASSFTPLAGASEQFF. The gene calls are TRBV7-2 and TRBJ2-1, with 11 positions matching TRBD2. Germline loops: CDR1 SGHTA, CDR2 FQGNSA. With V trimmed by 6 bases and J by 9 bases, 13 bases remained unmatched. CDR3 length: 16 residues.

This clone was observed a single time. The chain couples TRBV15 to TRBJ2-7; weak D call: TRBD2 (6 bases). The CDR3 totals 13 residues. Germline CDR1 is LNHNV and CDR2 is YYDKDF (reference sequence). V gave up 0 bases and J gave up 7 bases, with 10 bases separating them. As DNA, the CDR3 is TGTGCCACCAGCAGAGATCTAGCGAGAGAGCAGTACTTC. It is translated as CATSRDLAREQYF.

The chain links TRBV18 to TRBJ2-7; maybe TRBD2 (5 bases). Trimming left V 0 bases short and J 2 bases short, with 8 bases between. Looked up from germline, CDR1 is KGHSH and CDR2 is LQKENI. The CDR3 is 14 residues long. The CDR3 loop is CASSPPGLAYEQYF. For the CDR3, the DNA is TGTGCCAGCTCACCACCAGGACTTGCCTACGAGCAGTACTTC.

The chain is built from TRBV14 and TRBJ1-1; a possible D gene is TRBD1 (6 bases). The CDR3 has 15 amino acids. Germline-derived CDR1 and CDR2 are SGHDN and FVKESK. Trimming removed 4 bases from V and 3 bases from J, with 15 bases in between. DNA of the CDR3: TGTGCCAGCAGCCCCCAAAGTAGGGGGTACACTGAAGCTTTCTTT. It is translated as CASSPQSRGYTEAFF.

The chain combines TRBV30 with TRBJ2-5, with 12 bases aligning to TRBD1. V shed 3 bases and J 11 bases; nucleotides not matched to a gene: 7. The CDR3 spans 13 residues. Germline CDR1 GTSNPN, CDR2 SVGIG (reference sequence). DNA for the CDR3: TGTGCCTGGAGGGGACAGGGGGCGAGGGAGCAGTACTTC. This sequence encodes CAWRGQGAREQYF.

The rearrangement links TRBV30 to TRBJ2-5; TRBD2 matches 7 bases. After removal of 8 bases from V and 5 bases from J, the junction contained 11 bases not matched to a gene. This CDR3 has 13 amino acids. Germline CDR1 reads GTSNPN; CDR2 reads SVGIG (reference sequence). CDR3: CAGSSGGTETQYF. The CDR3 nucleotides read TGTGCCGGATCTTCGGGAGGTACGGAGACCCAGTACTTC.

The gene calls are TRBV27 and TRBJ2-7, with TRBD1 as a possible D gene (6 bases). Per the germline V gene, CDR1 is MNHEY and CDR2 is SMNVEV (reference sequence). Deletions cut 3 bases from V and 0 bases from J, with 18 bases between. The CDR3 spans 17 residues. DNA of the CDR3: TGTGCCAGCAGTTTCACCCCCCGTACAGGGAGCTCCTACGAGCAGTACTTC. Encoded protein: CASSFTPRTGSSYEQYF.